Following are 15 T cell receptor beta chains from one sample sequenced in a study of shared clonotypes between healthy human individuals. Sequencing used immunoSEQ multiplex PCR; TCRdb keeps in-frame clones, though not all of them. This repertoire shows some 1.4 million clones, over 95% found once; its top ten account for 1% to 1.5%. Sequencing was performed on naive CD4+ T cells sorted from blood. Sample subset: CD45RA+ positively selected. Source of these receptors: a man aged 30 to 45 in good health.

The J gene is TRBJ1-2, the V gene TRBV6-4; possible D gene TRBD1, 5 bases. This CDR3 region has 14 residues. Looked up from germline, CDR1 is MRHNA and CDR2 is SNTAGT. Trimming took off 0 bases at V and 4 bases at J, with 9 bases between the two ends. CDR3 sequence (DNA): TGTGCCAGCAGTGACTCTGGGGCCACCTATGGCTACACCTTC. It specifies CASSDSGATYGYTF.

The DNA of the CDR3 is TGCGCCAGTCGTGGGACTAGCGGGAGAAGCACAGATACGCAGTATTTT. Translating gives CASRGTSGRSTDTQYF. This chain joins TRBV5-1 and TRBJ2-3; TRBD2 matches at 14 bases. This CDR3 is built from 16 residues. Germline CDR1 and CDR2: SGHRS and YFSETQ. J gave up 0 bases and V 8 bases, and 5 bases lay outside the gene matches.

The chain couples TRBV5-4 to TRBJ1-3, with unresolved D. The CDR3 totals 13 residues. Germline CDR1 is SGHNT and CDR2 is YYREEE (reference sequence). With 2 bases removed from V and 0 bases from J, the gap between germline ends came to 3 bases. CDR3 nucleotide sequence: TGTGCCAGCAGCTTTAACTCTGGAAACACCATATATTTT. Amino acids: CASSFNSGNTIYF.

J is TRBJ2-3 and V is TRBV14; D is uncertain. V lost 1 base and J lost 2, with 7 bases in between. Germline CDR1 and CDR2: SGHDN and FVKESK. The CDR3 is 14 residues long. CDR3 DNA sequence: TGTGCCAGCAGCCAAGCCCGCCCCACAGATACGCAGTATTTT. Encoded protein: CASSQARPTDTQYF.

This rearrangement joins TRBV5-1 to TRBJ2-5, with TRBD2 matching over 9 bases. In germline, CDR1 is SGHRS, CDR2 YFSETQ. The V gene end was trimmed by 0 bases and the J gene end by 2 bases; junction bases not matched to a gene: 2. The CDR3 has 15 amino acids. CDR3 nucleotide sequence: TGCGCCAGCAGCTTGGTGGGACTAGCACAAGAGACCCAGTACTTC. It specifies CASSLVGLAQETQYF.

The DNA of the CDR3 is TGTGCCATAGACCCGGGACTAGGCGATGAGCAGTTCTTC. Translating it yields CAIDPGLGDEQFF. This chain links TRBV10-3 with TRBJ2-1; 8 bases align to TRBD2. The CDR3 is made up of 13 amino acids. Trimming took 9 bases from V and 8 from J; bases not matched to a gene: 9. Germline lookup yields CDR1 ENHRY and CDR2 SYGVKD.

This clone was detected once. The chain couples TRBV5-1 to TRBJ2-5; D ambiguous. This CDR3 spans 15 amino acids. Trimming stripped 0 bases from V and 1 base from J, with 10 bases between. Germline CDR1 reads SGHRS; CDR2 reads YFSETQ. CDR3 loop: CASSLASNLQETQYF. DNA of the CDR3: TGCGCCAGCAGCTTGGCGTCGAACCTCCAAGAGACCCAGTACTTC.

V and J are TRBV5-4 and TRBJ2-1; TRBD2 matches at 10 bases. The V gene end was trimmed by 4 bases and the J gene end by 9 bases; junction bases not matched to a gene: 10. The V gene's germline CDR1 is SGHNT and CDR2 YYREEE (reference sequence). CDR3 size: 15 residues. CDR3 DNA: TGTGCCAGCAGCCGGACTAGCGGTTTCTACGGTGAGCAGTTCTTC. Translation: CASSRTSGFYGEQFF.

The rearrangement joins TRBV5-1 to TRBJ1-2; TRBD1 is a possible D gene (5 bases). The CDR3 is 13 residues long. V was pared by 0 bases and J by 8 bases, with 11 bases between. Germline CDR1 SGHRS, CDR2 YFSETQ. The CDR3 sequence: CASSLGAGNGYTF. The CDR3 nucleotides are TGCGCCAGCAGCTTGGGGGCAGGGAACGGCTACACCTTC.

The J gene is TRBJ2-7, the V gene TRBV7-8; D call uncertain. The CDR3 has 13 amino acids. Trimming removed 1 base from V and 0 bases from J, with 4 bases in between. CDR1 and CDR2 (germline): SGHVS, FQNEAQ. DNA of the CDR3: TGTGCCAGCAGCTTAGGCAACTCCTACGAGCAGTACTTC. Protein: CASSLGNSYEQYF. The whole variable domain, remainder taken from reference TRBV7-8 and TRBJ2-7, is GAGVSQSPRYKVAKRGQDVALRCDPISGHVSLFWYQQALGQGPEFLTYFQNEAQLDKSGLPSDRFFAERPEGSVSTLKIQRTQQEDSAVYLCASSLGNSYEQYFGPGTRLTVT.

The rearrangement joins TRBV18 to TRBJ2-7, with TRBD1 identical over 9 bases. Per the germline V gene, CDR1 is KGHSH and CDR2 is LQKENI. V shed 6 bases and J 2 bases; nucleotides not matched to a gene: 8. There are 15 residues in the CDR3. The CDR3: CASSGTGSNTYEQYF. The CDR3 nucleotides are TGTGCCAGCTCCGGGACAGGGTCCAATACCTACGAGCAGTACTTC.

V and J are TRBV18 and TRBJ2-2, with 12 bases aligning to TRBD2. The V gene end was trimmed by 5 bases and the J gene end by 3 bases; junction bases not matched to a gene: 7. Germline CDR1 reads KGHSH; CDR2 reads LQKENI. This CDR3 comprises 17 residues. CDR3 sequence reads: CASSTTSGSRHTGELFF. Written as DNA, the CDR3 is TGTGCCAGCTCAACGACTAGCGGGAGTCGGCACACCGGGGAGCTGTTTTTT. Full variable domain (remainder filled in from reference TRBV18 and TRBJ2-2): NAGVMQNPRHLVRRRGQEARLRCSPMKGHSHVYWYRQLPEEGLKFMVYLQKENIIDESGMPKERFSAEFPKEGPSILRIQQVVRGDSAAYFCASSTTSGSRHTGELFFGEGSRLTVL.

This CDR3 is CASNEVLNEKLFF. The CDR3 DNA reads TGTGCCAGCAATGAGGTACTCAATGAAAAACTGTTTTTT. The V gene is TRBV28, the J gene TRBJ1-4; no clear D. This CDR3 is 13 amino acids long. Trimming removed 7 bases at V and 5 bases at J, with 11 bases between. Germline CDR1 is MDHEN and CDR2 is SYDVKM.

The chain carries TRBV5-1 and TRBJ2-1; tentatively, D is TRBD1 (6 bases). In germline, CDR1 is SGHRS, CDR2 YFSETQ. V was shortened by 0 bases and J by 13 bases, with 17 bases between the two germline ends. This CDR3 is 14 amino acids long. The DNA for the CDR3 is TGCGCCAGCAGCTTGGGGGGGCGGGTCGAAGAACAGTTCTTC. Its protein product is CASSLGGRVEEQFF.

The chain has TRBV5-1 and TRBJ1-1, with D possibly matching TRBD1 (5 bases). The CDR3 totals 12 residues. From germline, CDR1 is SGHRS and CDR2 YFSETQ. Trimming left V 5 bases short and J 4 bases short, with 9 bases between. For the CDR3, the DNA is TGCGCCAGCAGGCACGGGGGCACTGAAGCTTTCTTT. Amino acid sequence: CASRHGGTEAFF.